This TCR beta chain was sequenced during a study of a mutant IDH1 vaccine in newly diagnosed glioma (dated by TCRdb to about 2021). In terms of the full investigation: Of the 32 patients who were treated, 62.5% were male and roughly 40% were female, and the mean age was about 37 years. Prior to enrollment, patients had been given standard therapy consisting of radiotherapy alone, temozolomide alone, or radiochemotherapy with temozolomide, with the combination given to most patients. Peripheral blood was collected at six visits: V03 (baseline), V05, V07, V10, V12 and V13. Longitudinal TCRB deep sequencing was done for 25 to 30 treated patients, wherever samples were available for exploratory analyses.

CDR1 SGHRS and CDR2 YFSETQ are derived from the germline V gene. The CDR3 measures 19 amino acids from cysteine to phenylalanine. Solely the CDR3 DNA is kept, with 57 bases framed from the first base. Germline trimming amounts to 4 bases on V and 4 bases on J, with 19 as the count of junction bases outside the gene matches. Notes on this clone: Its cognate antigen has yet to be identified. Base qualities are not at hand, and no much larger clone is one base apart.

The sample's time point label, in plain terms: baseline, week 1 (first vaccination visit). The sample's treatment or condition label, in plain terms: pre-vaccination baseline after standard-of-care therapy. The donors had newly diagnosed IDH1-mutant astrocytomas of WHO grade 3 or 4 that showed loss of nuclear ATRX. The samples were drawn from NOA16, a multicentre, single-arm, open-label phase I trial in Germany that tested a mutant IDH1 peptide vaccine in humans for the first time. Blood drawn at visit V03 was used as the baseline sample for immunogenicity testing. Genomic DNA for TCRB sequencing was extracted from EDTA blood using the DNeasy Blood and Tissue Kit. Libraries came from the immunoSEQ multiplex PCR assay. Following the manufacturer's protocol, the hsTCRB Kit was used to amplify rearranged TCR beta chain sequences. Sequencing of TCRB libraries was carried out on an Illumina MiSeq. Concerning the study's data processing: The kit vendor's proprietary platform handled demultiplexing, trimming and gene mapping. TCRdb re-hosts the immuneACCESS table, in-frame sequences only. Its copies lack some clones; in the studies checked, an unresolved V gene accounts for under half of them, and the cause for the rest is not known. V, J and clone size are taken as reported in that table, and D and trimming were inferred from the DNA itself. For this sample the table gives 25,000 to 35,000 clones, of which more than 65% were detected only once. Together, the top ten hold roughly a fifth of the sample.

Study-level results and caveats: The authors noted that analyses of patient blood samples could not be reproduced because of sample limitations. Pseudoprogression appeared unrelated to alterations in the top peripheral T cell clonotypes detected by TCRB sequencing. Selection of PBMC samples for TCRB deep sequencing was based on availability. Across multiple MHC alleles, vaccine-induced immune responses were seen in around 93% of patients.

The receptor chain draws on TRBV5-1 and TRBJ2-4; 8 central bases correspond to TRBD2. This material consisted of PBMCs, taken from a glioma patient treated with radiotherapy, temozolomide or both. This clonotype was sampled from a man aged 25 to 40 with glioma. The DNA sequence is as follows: TGCGCCAGCAGCGCGGGGGGCCGGATTTTAGATTTTGCTAAAAACATTCAGTACTTC. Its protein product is CASSAGGRILDFAKNIQYF. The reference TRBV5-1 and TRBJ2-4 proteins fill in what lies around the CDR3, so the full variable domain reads KAGVTQTPRYLIKTRGQQVTLSCSPISGHRSVSWYQQTPGQGLQFLFEYFSETQRNKGNFPGRFSGRQFSNSRSEMNVSTLELGDSALYLCASSAGGRILDFAKNIQYFGAGTRLSVL.